The present entry profiles one T cell receptor beta chain with its context. Its specificity is unknown. The CDR3 length is 15 residues. CDR1 and CDR2 from the germline V gene are LNHNV and YYDKDF (reference sequence). V lost 0 bases and J 6 bases, leaving 14 bases between the germline ends. This record comes from a study of shared clonotypes between healthy human individuals. Study-wide findings and caveats: It was observed that roughly 5.4% of naive CD4 clonotypes were shared across a handful of donors.

Division of CD4+ cells produced a CD45RA+ naive subset and a CD45RA-negative memory subset. Repertoires were generated with immunoSEQ multiplex PCR, while TCRdb's copy carries only in-frame clones and drops some. Among 2 million to 2.5 million clones listed, 95% were seen once. The clonotype originates from a man younger than 35 in good health. Sequenced material: naive CD4+ T cells sorted from blood. The subset: CD45RA+ positively selected. The chain links TRBV15 to TRBJ1-1, with a weak D call TRBD1 (5 bases). CDR3 protein: CATSRDRGMEAEAFF. DNA for the CDR3: TGTGCCACCAGCAGAGATCGGGGGATGGAAGCTGAAGCTTTCTTT.